Described below is a single T cell receptor beta chain sequence and its context. Its target is unknown. These data come from a study of T cell responses to AZD1222 COVID-19 vaccine. The CDR3 is 13 residues long. V lost 11 bases and J 6 bases, leaving 17 bases between the germline ends. The germline gives CDR1 MNHEY, CDR2 SVGAGI. Generated by immunoSEQ multiplex PCR, the TCRdb table keeps only in-frame clones and is missing some. There are about 100,000 clones in the sample; approximately 89% occur only once, and roughly 3% lies in the top ten. General study points: Reportedly, close to half of spike-specific TCRs are directed against unmutated variant regions. Only six AZD1222 recipients tested seropositive at baseline. Along spike, vaccine-associated CD4 TCRs were found throughout, with dominance at 160-218 and 743-854.

The chain has TRBV6-5 and TRBJ1-5; a possible D gene is TRBD1 (5 bases). The sequence was obtained from an adult in good health. Sample: peripheral blood, taken on day 0 of MenACWY control vaccination. The CDR3 nucleotides read TGTGCCGTCCGGGGGGGAATAGGTCAGCCCCAGCATTTT. Protein: CAVRGGIGQPQHF.